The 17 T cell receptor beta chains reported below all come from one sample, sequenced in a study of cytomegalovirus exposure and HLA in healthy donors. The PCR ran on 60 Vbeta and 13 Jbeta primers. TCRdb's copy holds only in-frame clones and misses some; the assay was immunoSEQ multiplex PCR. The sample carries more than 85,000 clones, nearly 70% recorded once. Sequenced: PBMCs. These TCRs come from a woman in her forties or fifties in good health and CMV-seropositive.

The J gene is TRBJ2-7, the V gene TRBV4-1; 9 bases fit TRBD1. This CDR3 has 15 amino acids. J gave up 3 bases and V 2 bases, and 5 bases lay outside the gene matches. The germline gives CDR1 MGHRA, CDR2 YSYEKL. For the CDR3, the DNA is TGCGCCAGCAGCCAAAGGGGGACAGGGAACTACGAGCAGTACTTC. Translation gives CASSQRGTGNYEQYF.

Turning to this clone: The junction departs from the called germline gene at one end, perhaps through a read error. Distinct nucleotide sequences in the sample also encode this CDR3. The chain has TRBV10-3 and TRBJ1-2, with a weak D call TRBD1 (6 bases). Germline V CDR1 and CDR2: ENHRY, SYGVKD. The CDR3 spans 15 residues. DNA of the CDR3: TGCGCCATCAGTGGAGATCCCCAGGGGTTCTATGGCTACACCTTC. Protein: CAISGDPQGFYGYTF.

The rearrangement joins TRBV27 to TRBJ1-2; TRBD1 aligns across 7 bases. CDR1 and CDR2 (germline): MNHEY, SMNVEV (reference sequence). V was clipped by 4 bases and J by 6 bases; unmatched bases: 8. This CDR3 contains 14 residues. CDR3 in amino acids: CASSSARQGHGYTF. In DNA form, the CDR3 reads TGTGCCAGCAGTTCCGCCCGACAGGGCCATGGCTACACCTTC.

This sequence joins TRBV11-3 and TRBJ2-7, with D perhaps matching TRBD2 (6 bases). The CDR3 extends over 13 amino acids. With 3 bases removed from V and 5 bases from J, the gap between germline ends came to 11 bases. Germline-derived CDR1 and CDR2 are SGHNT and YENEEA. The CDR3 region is CASSFDGGNEQYF. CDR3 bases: TGTGCCAGCAGCTTCGATGGGGGGAACGAGCAGTACTTC.

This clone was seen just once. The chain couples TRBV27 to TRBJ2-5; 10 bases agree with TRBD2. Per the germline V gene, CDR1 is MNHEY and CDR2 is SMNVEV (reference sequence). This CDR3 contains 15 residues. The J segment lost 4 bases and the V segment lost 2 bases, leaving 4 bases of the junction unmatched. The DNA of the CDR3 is TGTGCCAGCAGTTTAGAGCGGGAGGGCCGAGAGACCCAGTACTTC. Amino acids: CASSLEREGRETQYF.

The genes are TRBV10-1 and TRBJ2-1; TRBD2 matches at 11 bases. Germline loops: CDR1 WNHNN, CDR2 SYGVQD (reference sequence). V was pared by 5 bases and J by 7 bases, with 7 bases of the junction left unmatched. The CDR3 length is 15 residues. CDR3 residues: CASSHTSGRGNEQFF. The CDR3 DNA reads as TGCGCCAGCAGTCATACTAGCGGGAGAGGGAATGAGCAGTTCTTC.

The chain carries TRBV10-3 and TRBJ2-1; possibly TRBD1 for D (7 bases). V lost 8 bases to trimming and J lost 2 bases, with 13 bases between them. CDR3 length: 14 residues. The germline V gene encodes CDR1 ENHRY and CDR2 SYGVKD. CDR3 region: CAIRLGQAYNEQFF. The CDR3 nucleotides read TGTGCCATCCGACTAGGACAGGCCTACAATGAGCAGTTCTTC.

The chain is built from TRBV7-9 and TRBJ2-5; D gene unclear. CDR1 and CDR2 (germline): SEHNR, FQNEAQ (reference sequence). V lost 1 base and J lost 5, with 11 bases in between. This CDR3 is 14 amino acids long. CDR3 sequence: CASSLVSLSETQYF. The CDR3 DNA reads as TGTGCCAGCAGCTTAGTAAGCCTATCCGAGACCCAGTACTTC. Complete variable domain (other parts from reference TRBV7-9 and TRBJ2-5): DTGVSQNPRHKITKRGQNVTFRCDPISEHNRLYWYRQTLGQGPEFLTYFQNEAQLEKSRLLSDRFSAERPKGSFSTLEIQRTEQGDSAMYLCASSLVSLSETQYFGPGTRLLVL.

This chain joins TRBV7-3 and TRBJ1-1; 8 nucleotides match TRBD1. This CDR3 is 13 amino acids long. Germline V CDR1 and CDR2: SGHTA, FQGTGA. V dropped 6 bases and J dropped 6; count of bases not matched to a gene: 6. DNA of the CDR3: TGTGCCAGCAGTTACAGGGGGTTCGCTGAAGCTTTCTTT. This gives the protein CASSYRGFAEAFF.

Here the CDR3 reads CASSPPEGAQETQYF. In DNA form, the CDR3 reads TGTGCCAGCAGTCCCCCGGAGGGGGCTCAAGAGACCCAGTACTTC. This chain links TRBV28 with TRBJ2-5; TRBD1 is a possible D gene (7 bases). The CDR3 has 15 residues. V was shortened by 5 bases and J by 2 bases, with 15 bases between the two germline ends. In germline, CDR1 is MDHEN, CDR2 SYDVKM.

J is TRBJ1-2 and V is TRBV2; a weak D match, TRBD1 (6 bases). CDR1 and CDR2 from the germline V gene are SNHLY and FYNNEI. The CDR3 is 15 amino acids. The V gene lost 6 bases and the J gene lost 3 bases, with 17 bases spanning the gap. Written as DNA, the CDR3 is TGTGCCAGCAGCGTACGTACGGACAGTTACTATGGCTACACCTTC. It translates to CASSVRTDSYYGYTF.

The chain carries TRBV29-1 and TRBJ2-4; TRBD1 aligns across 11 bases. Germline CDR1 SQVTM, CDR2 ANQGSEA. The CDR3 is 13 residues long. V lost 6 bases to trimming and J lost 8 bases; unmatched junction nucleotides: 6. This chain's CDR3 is CSVGGTGGDIQYF. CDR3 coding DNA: TGCAGCGTAGGAGGGACAGGGGGTGACATTCAGTACTTC. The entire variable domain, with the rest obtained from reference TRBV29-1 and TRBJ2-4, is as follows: SAVISQKPSRDICQRGTSLTIQCQVDSQVTMMFWYRQQPGQSLTLIATANQGSEATYESGFVIDKFPISRPNLTFSTLTVSNMSPEDSSIYLCSVGGTGGDIQYFGAGTRLSVL.

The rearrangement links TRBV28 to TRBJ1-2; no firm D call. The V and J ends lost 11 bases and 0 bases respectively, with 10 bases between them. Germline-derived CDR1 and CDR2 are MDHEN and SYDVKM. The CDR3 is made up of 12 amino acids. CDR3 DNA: TGTGCCGGCCGTCAGGCTAACTATGGCTACACCTTC. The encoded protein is CAGRQANYGYTF.

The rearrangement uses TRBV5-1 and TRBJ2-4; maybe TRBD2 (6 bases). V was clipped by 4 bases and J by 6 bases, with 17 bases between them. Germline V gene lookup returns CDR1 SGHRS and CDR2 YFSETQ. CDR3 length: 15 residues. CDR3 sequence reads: CASSLDGGESNIQYF. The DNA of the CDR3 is TGCGCCAGCAGCCTCGACGGCGGGGAGTCAAACATTCAGTACTTC. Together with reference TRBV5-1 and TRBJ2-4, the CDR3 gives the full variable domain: KAGVTQTPRYLIKTRGQQVTLSCSPISGHRSVSWYQQTPGQGLQFLFEYFSETQRNKGNFPGRFSGRQFSNSRSEMNVSTLELGDSALYLCASSLDGGESNIQYFGAGTRLSVL.

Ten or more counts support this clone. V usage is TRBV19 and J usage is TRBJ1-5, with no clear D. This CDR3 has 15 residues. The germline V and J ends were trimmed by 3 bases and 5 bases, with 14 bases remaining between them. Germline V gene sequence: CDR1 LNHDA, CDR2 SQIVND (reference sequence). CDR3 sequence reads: CASSIGDLAYQPQHF. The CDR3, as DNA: TGTGCCAGTAGTATCGGCGACCTAGCTTATCAGCCCCAGCATTTT.

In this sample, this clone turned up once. CDR3 protein: CASNTSGDRDPPEQYF. CDR3 sequence (DNA): TGTGCCAGCAACACTTCGGGGGACAGGGACCCGCCAGAGCAGTACTTC. V usage is TRBV28 and J usage is TRBJ2-7, with 9 bases matching TRBD1. V lost 7 bases and J lost 7; bases outside the gene matches: 17. This CDR3 has 16 residues. In germline, CDR1 is MDHEN, CDR2 SYDVKM.

The CDR3 sequence: CASSLGSKETQYF. CDR3 DNA sequence: TGTGCCAGCAGCTTAGGTAGCAAAGAGACCCAGTACTTC. The chain couples TRBV13 to TRBJ2-5, with D unresolved. Deletions cut 0 bases from V and 3 bases from J, with 5 bases between. CDR1 and CDR2 (germline): PRHDT, FYEKMQ (reference sequence). CDR3 length: 13 amino acids.